This entry describes one TCR beta chain. Its antigen is not identified. The data are from a study of T cell repertoires in cytomegalovirus infection. The study's findings and limits: Dominating the ex vivo response were TCR beta clonotypes that were CMV-specific and HLA-C-restricted.

The V end was cut by 1 base, the J end by 5 bases, with 9 bases between. Germline loops: CDR1 LGHNA, CDR2 YSLEER. The CDR3 consists of 14 residues. TCRdb fed the reads into MiXCR, producing one record per CDR3 protein. Altogether 250,000 to 300,000 distinct CDR3 sequences are present, roughly an eighth being singletons, with the ten largest covering around 8.7%. The sample consisted of PBMCs. The clonotype was recovered from a human donor in good health (CMV status not recorded). Some clones in this sample may be carry-over from other donors' samples. The V and J genes are TRBV4-3 and TRBJ1-5; D uncertain. The CDR3 here is CASSQVSGYQPQHF. The CDR3 DNA reads as TGCGCCAGCAGCCAAGTTTCCGGGTATCAGCCCCAGCATTTT.